Included here is one TCR beta chain sequence, with context. Per the study methods: It was from reference gene primer amplification that nucleated cell counts were estimated. Generated by immunoSEQ multiplex PCR, the TCRdb table keeps only in-frame clones and is missing some. V and J calls and clone size come straight from that table; D and trimming were deduced from the DNA. The sample carries some 80,000 clones, more than 65% recorded once. The sample belongs to a study of blood T cell repertoires in COVID-19. Looking at the study overall: Researchers got acute and convalescent COVID-19 samples from the United States, Italy and Spain. The cDNA or gDNA used as material had been derived from T cells, B-cell-depleted T cells, or PBMCs.

The sequenced sample consisted of peripheral blood. This sequence was found in a woman of 80 years or more with active or convalescent COVID-19.

The CDR3, as DNA: TGTGCCAGCAGTGACACGGCGGCCGGGGAGCTGTTTTTT. Its protein product is CASSDTAAGELFF. The rearrangement uses TRBV6-4 and TRBJ2-2; D is ambiguous. Germline V gives CDR1 MRHNA, CDR2 SNTAGT. The CDR3 is made up of 13 amino acids. V dropped 2 bases and J dropped 6 bases, with 7 bases sitting between them.